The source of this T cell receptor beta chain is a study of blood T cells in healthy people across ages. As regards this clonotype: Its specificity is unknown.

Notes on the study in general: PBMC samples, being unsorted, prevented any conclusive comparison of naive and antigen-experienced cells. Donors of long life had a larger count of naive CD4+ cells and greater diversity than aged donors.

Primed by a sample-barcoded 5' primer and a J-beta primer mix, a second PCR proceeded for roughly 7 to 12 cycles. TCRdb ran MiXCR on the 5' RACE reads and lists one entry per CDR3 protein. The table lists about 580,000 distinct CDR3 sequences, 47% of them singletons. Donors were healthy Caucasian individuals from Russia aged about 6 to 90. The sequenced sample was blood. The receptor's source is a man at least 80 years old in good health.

CDR3 residues: CASSGISTDTQYF. CDR3 sequence (DNA): TGTGCCAGCAGCGGTATTAGCACAGATACGCAGTATTTT. The chain recombines TRBV11-2 with TRBJ2-3; no reliable D call. CDR1 SGHAT and CDR2 FQNNGV come from the germline V gene. This CDR3 comprises 13 residues. The ends were cut back, 5 bases at V and 0 bases at J, with 6 bases in the middle. Together with reference TRBV11-2 and TRBJ2-3, the CDR3 gives the full variable domain: EAGVAQSPRYKIIEKRQSVAFWCNPISGHATLYWYQQILGQGPKLLIQFQNNGVVDDSQLPKDRFSAERLKGVDSTLKIQPAKLEDSAVYLCASSGISTDTQYFGPGTRLTVL.